These 28 T cell receptor beta chains share one sample of origin, sequenced in a study of PD-1 blockade in classical Hodgkin lymphoma. The assay was immunoSEQ multiplex PCR, and TCRdb's table has in-frame clones only and misses some. This table holds about 97,000 clones, approximately 88% found once. Every one of the patients relapsed after autologous stem cell transplantation (brentuximab vedotin exposure was variable). Sequenced here: peripheral blood mononuclear cells (PBMCs), sampled at baseline. These receptors all come from a human donor with classical Hodgkin lymphoma.

V is TRBV6-6 and J is TRBJ1-5; D is ambiguous. Trimming took off 2 bases at V and 0 bases at J, with 11 bases between the two ends. Germline V gives CDR1 MNHNY, CDR2 SVGAGI (reference sequence). This CDR3 has 16 residues. The DNA of the CDR3 is TGTGCCAGCAGTTACGCCAGTTTGACTAGCAATCAGCCCCAGCATTTT. It encodes CASSYASLTSNQPQHF.

The sample holds many counts of this clone. The V call is TRBV11-3, the J call TRBJ2-7, with D unclear. With 2 bases removed from V and 4 bases from J, the gap between germline ends came to 9 bases. This CDR3 contains 13 residues. Germline CDR1 reads SGHNT; CDR2 reads YENEEA. CDR3 residues: CASSLYSDYEQYF. Written as DNA, the CDR3 is TGTGCCAGCAGCTTATACTCCGATTACGAGCAGTACTTC.

V is TRBV7-9 and J is TRBJ1-1; D uncertain. Trimming stripped 1 base from V and 11 bases from J, with 17 bases between. The CDR3 is made up of 14 amino acids. In germline, CDR1 is SEHNR, CDR2 FQNEAQ (reference sequence). CDR3 sequence (DNA): TGTGCCAGCAGCTTAGATCCCATTACTTTGGACGCTTTCTTT. Its translation is CASSLDPITLDAFF.

The gene calls are TRBV19 and TRBJ2-1; no definite D call. CDR3 length: 16 amino acids. V lost 2 bases and J 0 bases, leaving 11 bases between the germline ends. Per the germline V gene, CDR1 is LNHDA and CDR2 is SQIVND (reference sequence). The CDR3 sequence: CASSISPPSSYNEQFF. CDR3 sequence (DNA): TGTGCCAGTAGTATAAGCCCTCCCAGCTCCTACAATGAGCAGTTCTTC.

The chain recombines TRBV6-6 with TRBJ2-1, with D uncertain. The V gene's germline CDR1 is MNHNY and CDR2 SVGAGI (reference sequence). The CDR3 runs 14 residues. Trimming took 0 bases from V and 10 from J, leaving 13 bases between them. The CDR3 reads CASSYSGVVNEQFF. DNA of the CDR3: TGTGCCAGCAGTTACTCGGGTGTTGTGAACGAGCAGTTCTTC.

This clone was found a few times. The chain joins TRBV5-1 to TRBJ2-1; TRBD2 matches at 10 bases. The CDR3 spans 13 residues. J gave up 9 bases and V 2 bases, and 2 bases lay outside the gene matches. Looked up from germline, CDR1 is SGHRS and CDR2 is YFSETQ. The CDR3 nucleotides are TGCGCCAGCAGCTTAGCGGGAGGGTTTGAGCAGTTCTTC. Encoded protein: CASSLAGGFEQFF.

The chain carries TRBV6-1 and TRBJ2-1, with D tentatively TRBD1 (6 bases). The CDR3 is 15 amino acids. Germline V gives CDR1 MNHNS, CDR2 SASEGT. The V end lost 4 bases, the J end lost 4 bases, and 14 bases lay between the germline ends. The chain's CDR3 is CASSGPDRIYNEQFF. In DNA form, the CDR3 reads TGTGCCAGCAGTGGGCCGGACAGAATTTACAATGAGCAGTTCTTC.

The chain uses TRBV6-1 and TRBJ1-2; 7 bases line up with TRBD1. Unmatched junction bases numbered 7, after V lost 7 bases and J lost 5 bases. Germline V gene sequence: CDR1 MNHNS, CDR2 SASEGT. This CDR3 has 13 residues. This CDR3 reads CASTEGARYGYTF. The CDR3 nucleotides read TGTGCCAGCACCGAGGGGGCAAGGTATGGCTACACCTTC.

This sequence joins TRBV7-2 and TRBJ2-7; a weak D match, TRBD1 (6 bases). The V end was cut by 5 bases, the J end by 4 bases, with 15 bases between. CDR1 is SGHTA and CDR2 is FQGNSA in the germline V gene. The CDR3 has 14 amino acids. The CDR3 protein is CASSTPGTPYEQYF. The CDR3 DNA reads TGTGCCAGCAGCACTCCCGGGACACCTTACGAGCAGTACTTC.

This clone was seen once. The chain is built from TRBV10-3 and TRBJ2-3; D not certain. Germline lookup yields CDR1 ENHRY and CDR2 SYGVKD. This CDR3 contains 11 residues. V lost 10 bases and J lost 2, with 7 bases in between. CDR3 coding DNA: TGTGCCACCAGCCCCACAGATACGCAGTATTTT. It encodes CATSPTDTQYF.

V is TRBV5-1 and J is TRBJ2-3, with D uncertain. Trimming stripped 0 bases from V and 0 bases from J, with 14 bases between. CDR1 and CDR2 from the germline V gene are SGHRS and YFSETQ. The CDR3 runs to 17 residues. The CDR3 loop is CASSLDGLAASTDTQYF. The CDR3 DNA follows: TGCGCCAGCAGCTTGGATGGCTTAGCCGCAAGCACAGATACGCAGTATTTT.

The J gene is TRBJ1-1, the V gene TRBV29-1; TRBD1 might be the D (5 bases). V was pared by 6 bases and J by 0 bases, with 11 bases between. This CDR3 contains 13 residues. Per the germline V gene, CDR1 is SQVTM and CDR2 is ANQGSEA. The CDR3 loop reads CSVLQDMNTEAFF. Here the CDR3 DNA reads TGCAGCGTCCTACAGGACATGAACACTGAAGCTTTCTTT.

Turning to this clone: The junction departs from the called germline gene at one end, perhaps through a read error. This sequence joins TRBV6-1 and TRBJ1-4; D is ambiguous. Germline V lookup: CDR1 MNHNS, CDR2 SASEGT. The CDR3 consists of 12 residues. The CDR3, as DNA: TGTGCCAGCAGCTCGACCCGAGAGTGGTTTCTTTTT. Its protein is CASSSTREWFLF.

This sequence joins TRBV7-8 and TRBJ1-2; D is undetermined. The ends were cut back, 0 bases at V and 0 bases at J, with 23 bases in the middle. Per the germline V gene, CDR1 is SGHVS and CDR2 is FQNEAQ. There are 20 residues in the CDR3. The CDR3 nucleotides read TGTGCCAGCAGCTTAGCGCGGGTTTCGGTCGGACCCCCGGCTAACTATGGCTACACCTTC. Residues: CASSLARVSVGPPANYGYTF.

This clone was picked up a small number of times. The chain links TRBV6-5 to TRBJ2-7, with D maybe TRBD1 (5 bases). Germline assignment: CDR1 MNHEY and CDR2 SVGAGI. V lost 1 base to trimming and J lost 3 bases, with 10 bases between them. This CDR3 comprises 14 residues. The CDR3 DNA sequence: TGTGCCAGCAGTTACTTGGCCCAGGGCTACGAGCAGTACTTC. Encoded protein: CASSYLAQGYEQYF.

This clone was counted between two and nine times. The chain combines TRBV5-4 with TRBJ2-3; no firm D call. Germline CDR1 reads SGHNT; CDR2 reads YYREEE (reference sequence). The CDR3 loop spans 14 amino acids. Trimming pared 0 bases from V and 2 bases from J, leaving 7 bases between. The CDR3 sequence is CASSLGPITDTQYF. CDR3 DNA: TGTGCCAGCAGCTTGGGTCCAATCACAGATACGCAGTATTTT.

The chain recombines TRBV7-8 with TRBJ2-1, with a tentative D call TRBD2 (7 bases). The CDR3 is made up of 17 amino acids. Trimming left V 5 bases short and J 2 bases short, with 19 bases between. In germline, CDR1 is SGHVS, CDR2 FQNEAQ. The CDR3: CASSLGGGQGPYNEQFF. The CDR3 DNA sequence: TGTGCCAGCAGCCTAGGGGGGGGGCAGGGCCCCTACAATGAGCAGTTCTTC.

This CDR3 is CASTLAANTNEQFF. The CDR3, as DNA: TGTGCCAGCACCCTGGCTGCTAACACGAATGAGCAGTTCTTC. The V and J genes are TRBV2 and TRBJ2-1, with D unresolved. This CDR3 comprises 14 residues. The germline V gene has CDR1 SNHLY and CDR2 FYNNEI. Trimming removed 7 bases at V and 7 bases at J, with 17 bases between.

V and J are TRBV28 and TRBJ1-2; maybe TRBD1 (5 bases). This CDR3 has 10 amino acids. V was pared by 6 bases and J by 8 bases, with 7 bases between. Germline assignment: CDR1 MDHEN and CDR2 SYDVKM. DNA of the CDR3: TGTGCCAGCAGACGGGGGGGCTACACCTTC. It translates to CASRRGGYTF.

This sequence joins TRBV5-1 and TRBJ2-7; 13 bases are shared with TRBD2. This CDR3 has 17 amino acids. Trimming at V came to 3 bases and at J to 1 base, leaving 7 bases not matched to a gene. CDR1 is SGHRS, CDR2 YFSETQ, per germline. CDR3 nucleotides: TGCGCCAGCAGCTGGCCCACTAGCGGGAGGGAATCCTACGAGCAGTACTTC. It is translated as CASSWPTSGRESYEQYF.

V and J are TRBV6-1 and TRBJ1-1, with D uncertain. The length of the CDR3 is 15 residues. The V gene lost 2 bases and the J gene lost 3 bases, with 13 bases spanning the gap. CDR1 is MNHNS, CDR2 SASEGT, per germline. The CDR3 is CASSELVPSYTEAFF. Written as DNA, the CDR3 is TGTGCCAGCAGTGAATTGGTACCGTCTTACACTGAAGCTTTCTTT.

The chain uses TRBV7-9 and TRBJ2-5; D uncertain. V gave up 2 bases and J gave up 2 bases, with 9 bases separating them. Germline loops: CDR1 SEHNR, CDR2 FQNEAQ (reference sequence). This CDR3 region has 14 residues. The CDR3 spells CASSLRGPQETQYF. In nucleotides, the CDR3 is TGTGCCAGCAGCTTAAGAGGTCCACAAGAGACCCAGTACTTC.

This chain links TRBV5-6 with TRBJ1-4, with D unresolved. V dropped 1 base and J dropped 6 bases, with 4 bases sitting between them. The CDR3 has 12 amino acids. CDR1 and CDR2 from the germline V gene are SGHDT and YYEEEE. CDR3 in DNA: TGTGCCAGCAGCTTGTCGGATGAAAAACTGTTTTTT. Translation gives CASSLSDEKLFF.

The rearrangement links TRBV7-2 to TRBJ2-3; D gene ambiguous. Trimming left V 5 bases short and J 2 bases short, with 17 bases between. The germline gives CDR1 SGHTA, CDR2 FQGNSA. CDR3 size: 16 residues. The CDR3 nucleotides read TGTGCCAGCAGCCCCCCAAACGGACGGCTCACAGATACGCAGTATTTT. It codes for CASSPPNGRLTDTQYF. The whole variable domain, filled in from reference TRBV7-2 and TRBJ2-3, reads GAGVSQSPSNKVTEKGKDVELRCDPISGHTALYWYRQSLGQGLEFLIYFQGNSAPDKSGLPSDRFSAERTGGSVSTLTIQRTQQEDSAVYLCASSPPNGRLTDTQYFGPGTRLTVL.

The J gene is TRBJ1-3, the V gene TRBV6-5, with 9 bases identical to TRBD1. This CDR3 has 16 amino acids. V gave up 4 bases and J gave up 0 bases; unmatched junction bases: 4. The germline V gene has CDR1 MNHEY and CDR2 SVGAGI. The DNA of the CDR3 is TGTGCCAGCAGTTCCGGACAGGGGAGCTCTGGAAACACCATATATTTT. Protein: CASSSGQGSSGNTIYF.

The chain carries TRBV7-9 and TRBJ2-2; no clear D. V shed 7 bases and J shed 6 bases, with 18 bases lying between them. This CDR3 has 15 amino acids. Germline V gene data show CDR1 as SEHNR and CDR2 as FQNEAQ (reference sequence). Here the CDR3 reads CASTPEHGLAGELFF. DNA of the CDR3: TGTGCCAGCACCCCGGAACATGGGTTGGCCGGGGAGCTGTTTTTT.

The chain has TRBV10-3 and TRBJ2-3, with 7 bases identical to TRBD2. Germline values: CDR1 ENHRY, CDR2 SYGVKD. V shed 10 bases and J 1 base; nucleotides not matched to a gene: 5. This CDR3 region has 13 residues. The CDR3 here is CATDSGGTDTQYF. CDR3 sequence (DNA): TGTGCCACCGACAGCGGGGGCACAGATACGCAGTATTTT.

The V call is TRBV9, the J call TRBJ2-7; TRBD2 aligns across 10 bases. This CDR3 contains 16 residues. Trimming removed 3 bases from V and 5 bases from J; junction bases left unmatched: 11. The V gene's germline CDR1 is SGDLS and CDR2 YYNGEE. The DNA of the CDR3 is TGTGCCAGCAGCGAATACGAGCTAGCGGGAGTCGACGAGCAGTACTTC. This encodes CASSEYELAGVDEQYF.